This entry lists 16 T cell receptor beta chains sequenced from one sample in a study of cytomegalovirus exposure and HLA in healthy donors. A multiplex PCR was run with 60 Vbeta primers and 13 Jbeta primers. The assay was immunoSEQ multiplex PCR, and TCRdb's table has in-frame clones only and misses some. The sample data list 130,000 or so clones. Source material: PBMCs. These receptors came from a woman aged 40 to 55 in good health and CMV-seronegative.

CDR3 in amino acids: CASSRPGNYGYTF. CDR3 bases: TGCGCCAGCAGCCGCCCAGGGAACTATGGCTACACCTTC. This sequence joins TRBV4-1 and TRBJ1-2; TRBD1 might be the D (5 bases). Trimming shortened V by 4 bases and J by 2 bases, and 8 bases separated the two germline ends. Germline CDR1 is MGHRA and CDR2 is YSYEKL. This CDR3 spans 13 amino acids.

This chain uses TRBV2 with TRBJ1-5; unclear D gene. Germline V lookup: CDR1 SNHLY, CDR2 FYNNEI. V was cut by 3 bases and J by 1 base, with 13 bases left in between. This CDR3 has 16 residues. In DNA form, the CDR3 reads TGTGCCAGCAGTGAGGTCGGCGGAGAAAGCAATCAGCCCCAGCATTTT. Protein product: CASSEVGGESNQPQHF.

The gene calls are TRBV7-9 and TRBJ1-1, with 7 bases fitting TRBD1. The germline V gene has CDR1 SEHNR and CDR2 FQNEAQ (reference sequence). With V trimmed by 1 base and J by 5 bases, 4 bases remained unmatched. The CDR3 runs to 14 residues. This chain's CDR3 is CASSLDDRETEAFF. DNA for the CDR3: TGTGCCAGCAGCTTAGACGACAGGGAAACTGAAGCTTTCTTT.

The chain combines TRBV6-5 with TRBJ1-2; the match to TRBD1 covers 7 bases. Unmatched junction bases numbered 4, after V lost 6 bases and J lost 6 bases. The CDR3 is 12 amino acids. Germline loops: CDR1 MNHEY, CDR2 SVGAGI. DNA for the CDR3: TGTGCCAGCAGAGGAGGGGGCGATGGCTACACCTTC. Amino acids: CASRGGGDGYTF.

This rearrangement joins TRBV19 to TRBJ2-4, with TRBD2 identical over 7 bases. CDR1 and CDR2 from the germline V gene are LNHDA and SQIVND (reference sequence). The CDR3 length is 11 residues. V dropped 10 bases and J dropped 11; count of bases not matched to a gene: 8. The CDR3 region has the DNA TGTGCCACCGTATTGGGGGGGGTTCAGTACTTC. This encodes CATVLGGVQYF.

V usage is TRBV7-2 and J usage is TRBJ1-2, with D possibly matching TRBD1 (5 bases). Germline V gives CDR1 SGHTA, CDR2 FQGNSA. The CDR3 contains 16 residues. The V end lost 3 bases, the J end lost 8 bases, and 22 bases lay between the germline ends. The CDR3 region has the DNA TGTGCCAGCAGCTTCTCGGCGGCAGGGCTAATTCGGGGCTACACCTTC. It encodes CASSFSAAGLIRGYTF.

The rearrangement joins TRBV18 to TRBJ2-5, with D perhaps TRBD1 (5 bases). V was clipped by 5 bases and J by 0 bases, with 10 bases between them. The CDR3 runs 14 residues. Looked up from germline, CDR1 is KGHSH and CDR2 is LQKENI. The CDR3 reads CASSKAGYQETQYF. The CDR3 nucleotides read TGTGCCAGCTCAAAAGCAGGGTACCAAGAGACCCAGTACTTC.

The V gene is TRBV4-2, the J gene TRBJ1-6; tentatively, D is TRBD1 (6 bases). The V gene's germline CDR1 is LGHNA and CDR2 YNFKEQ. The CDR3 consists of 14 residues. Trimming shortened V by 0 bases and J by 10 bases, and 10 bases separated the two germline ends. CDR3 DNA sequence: TGTGCCAGCAGCCAAGACTCGAGGGGGTCACCCCTCCACTTT. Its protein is CASSQDSRGSPLHF.

The CDR3 is CASRAVGQGKSPLHF. The CDR3 bases are TGTGCCAGCCGGGCTGTGGGACAGGGGAAATCACCCCTCCACTTT. V usage is TRBV7-2 and J usage is TRBJ1-6; TRBD1 agrees at 10 bases. Trimming at V came to 8 bases and at J to 10 bases, leaving 11 bases not matched to a gene. Per germline, CDR1 SGHTA and CDR2 FQGNSA. The CDR3 sequence is 15 residues long.

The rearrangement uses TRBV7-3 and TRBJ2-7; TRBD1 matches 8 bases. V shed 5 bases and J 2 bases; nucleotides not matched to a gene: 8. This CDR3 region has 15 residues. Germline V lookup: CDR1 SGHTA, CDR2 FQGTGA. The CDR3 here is CASSPSGQGPYEQYF. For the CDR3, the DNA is TGTGCCAGCAGCCCCTCAGGACAGGGACCCTACGAGCAGTACTTC.

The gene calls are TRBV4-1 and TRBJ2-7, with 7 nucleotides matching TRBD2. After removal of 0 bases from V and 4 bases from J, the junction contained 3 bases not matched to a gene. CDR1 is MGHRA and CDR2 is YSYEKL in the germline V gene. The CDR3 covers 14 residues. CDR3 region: CASSQEGGEYEQYV. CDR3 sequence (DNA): TGCGCCAGCAGCCAAGAGGGGGGGGAGTACGAGCAGTACGTC.

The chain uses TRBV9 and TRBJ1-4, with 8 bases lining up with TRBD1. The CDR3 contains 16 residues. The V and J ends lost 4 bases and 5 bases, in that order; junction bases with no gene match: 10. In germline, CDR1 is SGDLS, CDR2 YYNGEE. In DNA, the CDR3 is TGTGCCAGCAGCCTCGACAGGGGACTAACAAATGAAAAACTGTTTTTT. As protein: CASSLDRGLTNEKLFF.

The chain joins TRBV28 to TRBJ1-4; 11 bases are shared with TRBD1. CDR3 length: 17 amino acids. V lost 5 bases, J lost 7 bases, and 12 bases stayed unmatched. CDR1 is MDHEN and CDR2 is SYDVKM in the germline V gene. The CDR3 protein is CASSPALGQGASEKLFF. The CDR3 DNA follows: TGTGCCAGCAGTCCCGCCCTCGGACAGGGGGCAAGTGAAAAACTGTTTTTT.

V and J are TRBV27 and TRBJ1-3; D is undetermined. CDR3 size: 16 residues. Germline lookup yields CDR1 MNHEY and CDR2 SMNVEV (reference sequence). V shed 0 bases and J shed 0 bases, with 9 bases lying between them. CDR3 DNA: TGTGCCAGCAGTTTATCCTTTTCACACTCTGGAAACACCATATATTTT. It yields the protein CASSLSFSHSGNTIYF.

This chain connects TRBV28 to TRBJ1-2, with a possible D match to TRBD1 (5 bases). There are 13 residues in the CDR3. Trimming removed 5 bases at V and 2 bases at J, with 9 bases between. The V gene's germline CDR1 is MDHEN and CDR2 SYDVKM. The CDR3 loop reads CASSTGGNYGYTF. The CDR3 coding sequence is TGTGCCAGCAGTACCGGGGGAAACTATGGCTACACCTTC.

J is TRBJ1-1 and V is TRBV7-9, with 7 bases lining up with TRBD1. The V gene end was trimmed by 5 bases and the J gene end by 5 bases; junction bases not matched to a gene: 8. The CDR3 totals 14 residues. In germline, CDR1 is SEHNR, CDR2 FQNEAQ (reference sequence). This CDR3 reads CASSPRGELTEAFF. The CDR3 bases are TGTGCCAGCAGCCCCAGGGGGGAATTGACTGAAGCTTTCTTT.